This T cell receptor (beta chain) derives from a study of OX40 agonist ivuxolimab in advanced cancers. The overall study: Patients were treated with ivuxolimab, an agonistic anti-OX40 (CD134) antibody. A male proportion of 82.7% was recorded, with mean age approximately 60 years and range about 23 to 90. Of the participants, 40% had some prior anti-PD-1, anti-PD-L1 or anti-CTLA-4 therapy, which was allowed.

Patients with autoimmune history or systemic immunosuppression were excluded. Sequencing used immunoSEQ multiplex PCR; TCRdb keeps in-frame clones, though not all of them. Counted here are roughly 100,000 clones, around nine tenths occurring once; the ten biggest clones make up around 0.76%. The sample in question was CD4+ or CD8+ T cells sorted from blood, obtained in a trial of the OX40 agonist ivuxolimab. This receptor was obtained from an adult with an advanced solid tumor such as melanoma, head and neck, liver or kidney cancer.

The CDR3 sequence is CASSLMGQGLKTQYF. Here the CDR3 DNA reads TGTGCCAGCAGCTTAATGGGACAGGGGCTGAAGACCCAGTACTTC. This rearrangement joins TRBV7-9 to TRBJ2-5; 10 nucleotides agree with TRBD1. CDR1 SEHNR and CDR2 FQNEAQ come from the germline V gene (reference sequence). The CDR3 totals 15 residues. With V trimmed by 2 bases and J by 6 bases, 6 bases remained unmatched.